Following are 30 T cell receptor beta chains from one sample sequenced in a study of identical twins. TCRdb reanalysed the 5' RACE reads using MiXCR and keeps one entry per CDR3 protein. The repertoire holds some 660,000 distinct CDR3 sequences, with under 9% as singletons. Separately, the same data were catalogued under a study of yellow fever vaccine responses in identical twins.

The sequenced material came from PBMCs. These receptors were obtained from a woman younger than 35 in good health.

This clonotype was counted many times. The chain couples TRBV29-1 to TRBJ2-4; possibly TRBD2 for D (6 bases). From germline, CDR1 is SQVTM and CDR2 ANQGSEA. The CDR3 totals 14 residues. Between the trimmed V and J ends, which lost 7 bases and 4 bases, there was a span of 17 bases. The CDR3 loop is CSGRGTPGKNIQYF. The CDR3 bases are TGCAGCGGGCGGGGTACCCCGGGAAAAAACATTCAGTACTTC.

This clonotype was seen many times. The V call is TRBV2, the J call TRBJ1-1; possibly TRBD1 for D (5 bases). Between the trimmed V and J ends, which lost 5 bases and 2 bases, there was a span of 18 bases. This CDR3 has 16 amino acids. The germline V gene has CDR1 SNHLY and CDR2 FYNNEI. This chain's CDR3 is CASSWQGIRHNTEAFF. The CDR3 bases are TGTGCCAGCAGTTGGCAGGGAATCCGTCATAACACTGAAGCTTTCTTT.

The CDR3 here is CASSSRRMNEQFF. For the CDR3, the DNA is TGTGCCAGCAGCTCACGGCGAATGAATGAGCAGTTCTTC. V gene TRBV11-2 combines with J gene TRBJ2-1; no firm D call. V lost 4 bases, J lost 7 bases, and 11 bases lay in between. Per germline, CDR1 SGHAT and CDR2 FQNNGV. The CDR3 contains 13 residues.

A word on this clonotype: At one end, the junction sequence differs from germline, possibly due to a read error. This rearrangement joins TRBV2 to TRBJ2-1, with TRBD2 matching over 7 bases. Per germline, CDR1 SNHLY and CDR2 FYNNEI. This CDR3 has 12 residues. CDR3 residues: CASSEVACGGIF. CDR3 sequence (DNA): TGTGCCAGCAGTGAAGTGGCTTGCGGGGGAATCTTC.

This clonotype was detected ten times or more. The chain links TRBV4-1 to TRBJ2-5, with 8 bases that match TRBD2. The CDR3 contains 14 residues. The germline CDR1 and CDR2 sequences are MGHRA and YSYEKL. Trimming removed 1 base from V and 4 bases from J; junction bases left unmatched: 2. CDR3 residues: CASSQAGGRETQYF. CDR3 in DNA: TGCGCCAGCAGCCAAGCGGGAGGGAGAGAGACCCAGTACTTC.

This clonotype was picked up many times. The V call is TRBV5-1, the J call TRBJ1-1; D is perhaps TRBD1 (6 bases). Trimming took off 3 bases at V and 0 bases at J, with 15 bases between the two ends. The CDR3 is made up of 16 amino acids. Germline V gene lookup returns CDR1 SGHRS and CDR2 YFSETQ. The CDR3 is CASSSIGQPLNTEAFF. The CDR3 DNA sequence: TGCGCCAGCAGCTCTATAGGACAGCCTTTGAACACTGAAGCTTTCTTT.

The rearrangement joins TRBV20-1 to TRBJ2-6; TRBD1 matches 8 bases. Germline V gene data show CDR1 as DFQATT and CDR2 as SNEGSKA (reference sequence). The CDR3 consists of 17 residues. Trimming removed 4 bases from V and 0 bases from J; junction bases left unmatched: 8. The chain's CDR3 is CSAMAPGGSSGANVLTF. The CDR3 bases are TGCAGTGCTATGGCCCCAGGGGGCTCCTCTGGGGCCAACGTCCTGACTTTC.

Only a few counts were recorded for this clonotype. The rearrangement links TRBV11-2 to TRBJ1-6; D gene unclear. The CDR3 runs to 14 residues. Germline V gene sequence: CDR1 SGHAT, CDR2 FQNNGV. Deletions cut 0 bases from V and 7 bases from J, with 7 bases between. This CDR3 is CASSLESPNSPLHF. In DNA form, the CDR3 reads TGTGCCAGCAGCTTAGAGTCTCCGAATTCACCCCTCCACTTT.

The J gene is TRBJ2-7, the V gene TRBV5-1; TRBD2 agrees at 8 bases. Germline V CDR1 and CDR2: SGHRS, YFSETQ. This CDR3 comprises 14 residues. Trimming at V came to 0 bases and at J to 3 bases, leaving 2 bases not matched to a gene. The CDR3 region has the DNA TGCGCCAGCAGCTTGGAACGGGAGGGCTACGAGCAGTACTTC. Translating it yields CASSLEREGYEQYF.

In its sample, this clonotype was seen a few times. This rearrangement joins TRBV5-1 to TRBJ2-3; TRBD1 agrees at 7 bases. The CDR3 consists of 11 residues. V trimming: 10 bases; J trimming: 6 bases; junction bases outside the gene matches: 5. Germline V gives CDR1 SGHRS, CDR2 YFSETQ. The CDR3 DNA is TGCGCCTGCTCGACAGGGGATACGCAGTATTTT. Its translation: CACSTGDTQYF.

This clonotype has a handful of counts. The chain links TRBV12-3 or TRBV12-4 to TRBJ2-2; D is undetermined. This CDR3 has 11 residues. V was clipped by 6 bases and J by 4 bases, with 3 bases between them. The CDR3 is CASRVTGELFF. The CDR3, as DNA: TGTGCCAGCAGGGTCACCGGGGAGCTGTTTTTT.

This clonotype turned up a few times. The chain recombines TRBV20-1 with TRBJ2-1; 13 nucleotides agree with TRBD2. The CDR3 is 14 residues long. V dropped 3 bases and J dropped 9; count of bases not matched to a gene: 5. The germline gives CDR1 DFQATT, CDR2 SNEGSKA (reference sequence). In DNA, the CDR3 is TGCAGTGCTAGTGGACTAGCGGGAGCGGCTGAGCAGTTCTTC. Its protein is CSASGLAGAAEQFF.

The rearrangement links TRBV6-2 or TRBV6-3 to TRBJ2-7, with TRBD2 matching over 7 bases. Germline assignment: CDR1 MNHEY and CDR2 SVGEGT. There are 15 residues in the CDR3. V dropped 6 bases and J dropped 2; count of bases not matched to a gene: 10. CDR3 in amino acids: CASSFLASGPYEQYF. CDR3 sequence (DNA): TGTGCCAGCAGCTTCTTGGCTAGCGGTCCCTACGAGCAGTACTTC.

This clonotype was recorded many times. V gene TRBV20-1 combines with J gene TRBJ2-3, with TRBD2 as a possible D gene (6 bases). Per the germline V gene, CDR1 is DFQATT and CDR2 is SNEGSKA (reference sequence). This CDR3 region has 17 residues. Trimming cost V 0 bases and J 0 bases, with 16 bases left between them. This CDR3 is CSARDSAGLTSTDTQYF. CDR3 nucleotides: TGCAGTGCTAGAGATTCGGCGGGGCTTACTAGCACAGATACGCAGTATTTT.

Only a few counts were recorded for this clonotype. The chain joins TRBV6-5 to TRBJ2-2, with D possibly matching TRBD2 (5 bases). The CDR3 contains 14 residues. The V end lost 2 bases, the J end lost 3 bases, and 7 bases lay between the germline ends. The germline V gene has CDR1 MNHEY and CDR2 SVGAGI. CDR3 bases: TGTGCCAGCAGTTACAGGGAGTACACCGGGGAGCTGTTTTTT. It specifies CASSYREYTGELFF.

This clonotype was seen more than once but under ten times. The chain employs TRBV15 and TRBJ2-1; D is uncertain. V shed 6 bases and J shed 0 bases, with 12 bases lying between them. The length of the CDR3 is 15 residues. Looked up from germline, CDR1 is LNHNV and CDR2 is YYDKDF (reference sequence). The CDR3 reads CATRIDVSSYNEQFF. The CDR3 DNA reads as TGTGCCACCAGAATAGACGTGAGCTCCTACAATGAGCAGTTCTTC.

This clonotype has a handful of counts. This chain joins TRBV20-1 and TRBJ2-7, with 9 bases lining up with TRBD2. CDR3 size: 16 residues. CDR1 and CDR2 (germline): DFQATT, SNEGSKA (reference sequence). V dropped 2 bases and J dropped 3; count of bases not matched to a gene: 11. The CDR3 protein is CSARPLGGLAFYEQYF. In DNA form, the CDR3 reads TGCAGTGCTAGACCCCTGGGAGGACTAGCGTTCTACGAGCAGTACTTC.

The V and J genes are TRBV27 and TRBJ1-2; D remains unclear. With 2 bases removed from V and 2 bases from J, the gap between germline ends came to 9 bases. The germline gives CDR1 MNHEY, CDR2 SMNVEV (reference sequence). This CDR3 is built from 14 residues. The CDR3 here is CASSLRRENYGYTF. As DNA, the CDR3 is TGTGCCAGCAGTTTAAGGAGGGAGAACTATGGCTACACCTTC.

A few counts support this clonotype. The V call is TRBV7-3, the J call TRBJ2-5; possibly TRBD2 for D (6 bases). Between the trimmed V and J ends, which lost 3 bases and 2 bases, there was a span of 10 bases. The CDR3 sequence is 14 residues long. Germline loops: CDR1 SGHTA, CDR2 FQGTGA. The CDR3 loop is CASSLNGGQETQYF. DNA of the CDR3: TGTGCCAGCAGCTTGAATGGGGGGCAAGAGACCCAGTACTTC.

The chain joins TRBV15 to TRBJ2-1; 9 positions match TRBD2. The CDR3 spans 14 residues. V lost 6 bases to trimming and J lost 5 bases; unmatched junction nucleotides: 5. Germline loops: CDR1 LNHNV, CDR2 YYDKDF (reference sequence). The CDR3 bases are TGTGCCACCAGAACAGCGGGGGGTCACAATGAGCAGTTCTTC. This sequence encodes CATRTAGGHNEQFF.

This chain uses TRBV7-9 with TRBJ1-1; TRBD1 aligns across 7 bases. Trimming took 2 bases from V and 0 from J; bases not matched to a gene: 9. The V gene's germline CDR1 is SEHNR and CDR2 FQNEAQ (reference sequence). CDR3 length: 17 amino acids. CDR3 bases: TGTGCCAGCAGCTTACTGAGCAGGGGGGACATGAACACTGAAGCTTTCTTT. This gives the protein CASSLLSRGDMNTEAFF.

The sample holds many counts of this clonotype. The V gene is TRBV5-1, the J gene TRBJ2-3; 12 bases fit TRBD1. CDR3 size: 16 residues. Germline CDR1 is SGHRS and CDR2 is YFSETQ. Trimming at V came to 4 bases and at J to 3 bases, leaving 6 bases not matched to a gene. The DNA of the CDR3 is TGCGCCAGCAGCGACCGGGACAGGGGGCTGACAGATACGCAGTATTTT. It yields the protein CASSDRDRGLTDTQYF. The whole variable domain, filled in from reference TRBV5-1 and TRBJ2-3, reads KAGVTQTPRYLIKTRGQQVTLSCSPISGHRSVSWYQQTPGQGLQFLFEYFSETQRNKGNFPGRFSGRQFSNSRSEMNVSTLELGDSALYLCASSDRDRGLTDTQYFGPGTRLTVL.

The chain couples TRBV11-3 to TRBJ2-1, with D perhaps TRBD1 (6 bases). This CDR3 is 12 amino acids long. Trimming took off 2 bases at V and 10 bases at J, with 9 bases between the two ends. From germline, CDR1 is SGHNT and CDR2 YENEEA. The CDR3 here is CASSLLGQEQFF. In DNA form, the CDR3 reads TGTGCCAGCAGCTTACTCGGACAGGAGCAGTTCTTC.

The chain employs TRBV10-3 and TRBJ2-1; 9 bases line up with TRBD2. The length of the CDR3 is 15 residues. Germline V gene lookup returns CDR1 ENHRY and CDR2 SYGVKD. V trimming: 4 bases; J trimming: 3 bases; junction bases outside the gene matches: 4. For the CDR3, the DNA is TGTGCCATCAGTGGACAGACTAGCGGCTACAATGAGCAGTTCTTC. It translates to CAISGQTSGYNEQFF.

This clonotype was seen a few times. The DNA is left out, because the CDR3 cannot be placed on it with certainty; the CDR3 is given as TCRdb lists it. This chain connects TRBV6-1 to TRBJ2-7; TRBD2 is taken as the D call from the table, unchecked against the DNA. CDR1 and CDR2 from the germline V gene are MNHNS and SASEGT. The CDR3 contains 12 residues when both ends are counted. The CDR3 here is CASSVGSGSPYF.

This chain uses TRBV12-3 or TRBV12-4 with TRBJ1-2, with TRBD1 matching over 7 bases. Trimming took 5 bases from V and 3 from J; bases not matched to a gene: 15. CDR3 size: 17 residues. CDR3 nucleotides: TGTGCCAGCAGTGGGGGACAGCCGACGGAGGGGCACTATGGCTACACCTTC. It is translated as CASSGGQPTEGHYGYTF.

This clonotype was observed a few times. The chain couples TRBV1 to TRBJ1-1. TRBV1 is noted as a pseudogene. The CDR3 spans 15 residues. CDR3 coding DNA: TGCACCAGCAGAAGTTCAACACACCAGAACACTGAAGCTTTCTTT. It encodes CTSRSSTHQNTEAFF.

This clonotype has a handful of counts. V and J are TRBV12-3 or TRBV12-4 and TRBJ2-7; TRBD1 matches 8 bases. This CDR3 has 14 residues. The trim removed 4 bases at V and 5 bases at J, leaving 7 bases unmatched. The CDR3 here is CASSSFGTGNEQYF. CDR3 bases: TGTGCCAGCAGTTCCTTCGGGACAGGTAACGAGCAGTACTTC.

This rearrangement joins TRBV3-1 to TRBJ1-2; a possible D gene is TRBD1 (5 bases). This CDR3 region has 16 residues. In germline, CDR1 is LGHDT, CDR2 YNNKEL (reference sequence). Trimming removed 0 bases at V and 5 bases at J, with 16 bases between. The DNA for the CDR3 is TGTGCCAGCAGCCAAGAAATGGGCAGGGCAACATATGGCTACACCTTC. This gives the protein CASSQEMGRATYGYTF.

This clonotype was recorded a few times. This rearrangement joins TRBV12-3 or TRBV12-4 to TRBJ2-2, with no clear D. This CDR3 is built from 13 residues. V shed 7 bases and J shed 5 bases, with 11 bases lying between them. The CDR3 nucleotides are TGTGCCAGCAAGGTACTGGAAACCGGGGAGCTGTTTTTT. This gives the protein CASKVLETGELFF.